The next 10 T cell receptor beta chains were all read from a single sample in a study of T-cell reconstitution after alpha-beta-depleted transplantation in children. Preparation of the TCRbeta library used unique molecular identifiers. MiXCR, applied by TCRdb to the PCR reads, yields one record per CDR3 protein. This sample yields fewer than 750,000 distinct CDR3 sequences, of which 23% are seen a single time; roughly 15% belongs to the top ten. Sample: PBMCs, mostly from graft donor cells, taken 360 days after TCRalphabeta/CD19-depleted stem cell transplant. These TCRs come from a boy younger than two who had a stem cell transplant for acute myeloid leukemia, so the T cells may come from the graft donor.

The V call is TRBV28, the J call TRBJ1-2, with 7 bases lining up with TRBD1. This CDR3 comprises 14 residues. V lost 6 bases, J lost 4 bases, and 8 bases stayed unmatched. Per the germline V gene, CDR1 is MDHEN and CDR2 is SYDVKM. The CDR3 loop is CASSSDRVGYGYTF. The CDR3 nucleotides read TGTGCCAGCAGCTCCGACAGGGTTGGCTATGGCTACACCTTC.

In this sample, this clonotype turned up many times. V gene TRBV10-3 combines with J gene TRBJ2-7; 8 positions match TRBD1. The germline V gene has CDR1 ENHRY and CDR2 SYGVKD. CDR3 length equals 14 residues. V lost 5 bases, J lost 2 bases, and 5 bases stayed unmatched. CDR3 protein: CAISFGTGPYEQYF. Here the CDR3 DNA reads TGTGCCATCAGTTTCGGGACAGGTCCCTACGAGCAGTACTTC.

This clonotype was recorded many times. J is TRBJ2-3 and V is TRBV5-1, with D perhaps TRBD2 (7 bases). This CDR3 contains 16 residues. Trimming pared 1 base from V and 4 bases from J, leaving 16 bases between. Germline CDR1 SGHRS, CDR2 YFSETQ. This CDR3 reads CASSLLGGGGPDTQYF. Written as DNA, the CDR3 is TGCGCCAGCAGCTTGCTGGGAGGGGGAGGACCAGATACGCAGTATTTT.

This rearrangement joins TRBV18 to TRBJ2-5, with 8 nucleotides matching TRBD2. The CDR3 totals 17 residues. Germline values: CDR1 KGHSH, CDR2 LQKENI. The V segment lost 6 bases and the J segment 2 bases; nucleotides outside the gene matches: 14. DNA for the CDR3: TGTGCCAGCTCGTCCGAAGCGGCTAGCGGGCTTCAAGAGACCCAGTACTTC. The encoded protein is CASSSEAASGLQETQYF.

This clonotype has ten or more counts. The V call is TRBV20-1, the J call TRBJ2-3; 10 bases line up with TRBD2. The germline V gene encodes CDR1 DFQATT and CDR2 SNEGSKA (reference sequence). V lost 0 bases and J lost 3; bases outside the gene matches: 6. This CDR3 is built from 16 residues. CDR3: CSAREEAGGPTDTQYF. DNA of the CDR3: TGCAGTGCTAGAGAGGAAGCGGGGGGGCCGACAGATACGCAGTATTTT.

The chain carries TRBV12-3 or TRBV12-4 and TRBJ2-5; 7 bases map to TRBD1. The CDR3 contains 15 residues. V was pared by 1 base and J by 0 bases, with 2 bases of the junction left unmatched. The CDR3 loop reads CASSLDRGYQETQYF. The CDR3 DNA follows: TGTGCCAGCAGTTTAGACAGGGGATACCAAGAGACCCAGTACTTC.

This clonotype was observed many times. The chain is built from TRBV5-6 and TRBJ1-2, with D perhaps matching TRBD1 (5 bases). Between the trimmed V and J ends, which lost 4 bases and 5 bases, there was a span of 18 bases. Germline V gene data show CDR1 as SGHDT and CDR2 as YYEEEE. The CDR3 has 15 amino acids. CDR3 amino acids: CASSSPGRILYGYTF. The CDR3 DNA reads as TGTGCCAGCAGCAGCCCGGGACGGATCTTATATGGCTACACCTTC.

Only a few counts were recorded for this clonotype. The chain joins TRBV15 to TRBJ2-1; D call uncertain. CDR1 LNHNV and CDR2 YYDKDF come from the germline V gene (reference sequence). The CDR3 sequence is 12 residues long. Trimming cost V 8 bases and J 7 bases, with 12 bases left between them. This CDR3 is CATGPTRNEQFF. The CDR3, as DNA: TGTGCCACCGGGCCTACGAGAAATGAGCAGTTCTTC.

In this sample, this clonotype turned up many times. CDR3 amino acids: CSAPGQGTNEKLFF. The CDR3 DNA is TGCAGTGCTCCCGGGCAGGGAACTAATGAAAAACTGTTTTTT. V is TRBV20-1 and J is TRBJ1-4; weak D call: TRBD1 (5 bases). The CDR3 length is 14 residues. Looked up from germline, CDR1 is DFQATT and CDR2 is SNEGSKA (reference sequence). The V and J ends lost 5 bases and 1 base respectively, with 11 bases between them.

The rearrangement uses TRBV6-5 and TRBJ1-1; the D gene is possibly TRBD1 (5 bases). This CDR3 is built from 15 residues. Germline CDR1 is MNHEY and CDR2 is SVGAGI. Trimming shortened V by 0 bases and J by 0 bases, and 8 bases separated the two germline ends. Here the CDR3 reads CASSYSRQLNTEAFF. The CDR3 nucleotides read TGTGCCAGCAGTTACTCGAGACAGTTGAACACTGAAGCTTTCTTT.